This TCR beta chain was documented in a study of blood T cell repertoires in COVID-19. Study-level information: The origin of the acute and convalescent COVID-19 samples was the United States, Italy and Spain. In each case, the material was cDNA or gDNA derived from T cells, B-cell-depleted T cells, or PBMCs.

In the original processing: Counts of nucleated cells, estimated from reference gene primer amplification, were obtained. Profiled with immunoSEQ multiplex PCR; TCRdb holds only in-frame clones, not every one. V and J calls and clone size are those listed in that table; D and trimming were worked out from the DNA. There are 88,000 or so clones in the sample; 85% occur only once, and around 4.1% lies in the top ten. Germline V gene data show CDR1 as WNHNN and CDR2 as SYGVQD (reference sequence). This CDR3 has 18 residues. The V segment lost 3 bases and the J segment 0 bases; nucleotides outside the gene matches: 9.

The chain uses TRBV10-1 and TRBJ1-5; 9 nucleotides match TRBD1. Source material: peripheral blood. This receptor was obtained from a man between 60 and 75 years old with acute or convalescent COVID-19. CDR3 in DNA: TGCGCCAGCAGTGACTCGGACAGGGGCACGGGTAGCAATCAGCCCCAGCATTTT. It translates to CASSDSDRGTGSNQPQHF.